Listed below are T cell receptor beta chains from one sample, sequenced in a study of cytomegalovirus exposure and HLA in healthy donors. Profiling relied on immunoSEQ multiplex PCR, and the TCRdb table lists in-frame clones only, not all of them. The data show around 86,000 clones, roughly 79% seen once. Source material: PBMCs. Receptor source: a female donor in good health and CMV-seronegative. The CDR3 runs from the conserved cysteine through the conserved F or W. The D gene is left open where the match is weak. Rows give clone size only sometimes, using once, few, many, or a class for an expanded clone.

v_gene: TRBV21-1; abundance: -; d_gene: -; j_gene: TRBJ2-5; CDR3aa: CASTLGGAETQYF; CDR3nt: TGTGCCAGCACCCTGGGTGGGGCCGAGACCCAGTACTTC
v_gene: TRBV6-5; abundance: -; d_gene: -; j_gene: TRBJ1-1; CDR3aa: CASRIHLNTEAFF; CDR3nt: TGTGCCAGCCGCATACACCTGAACACTGAAGCTTTCTTT
v_gene: TRBV6-1; abundance: -; d_gene: -; j_gene: TRBJ2-7; CDR3aa: CASTGRGLDYEQYF; CDR3nt: TGTGCCAGCACGGGTCGGGGTTTAGACTACGAGCAGTACTTC
v_gene: TRBV5-5; abundance: -; d_gene: -; j_gene: TRBJ2-2; CDR3aa: CASRETGNTGELFF; CDR3nt: TGTGCCAGCAGAGAGACAGGGAACACCGGGGAGCTGTTTTTT
v_gene: TRBV4-3; abundance: -; d_gene: TRBD2; j_gene: TRBJ2-5; CDR3aa: CASSQDRAAGGPETQYF; CDR3nt: TGCGCCAGCAGCCAAGATCGCGCAGCGGGGGGGCCGGAGACCCAGTACTTC
v_gene: TRBV4-3; abundance: -; d_gene: TRBD2; j_gene: TRBJ2-5; CDR3aa: CASSQGPSGGKETQYF; CDR3nt: TGCGCCAGCAGCCAAGGGCCTAGCGGGGGGAAAGAGACCCAGTACTTC
v_gene: TRBV7-2; abundance: -; d_gene: -; j_gene: TRBJ2-1; CDR3aa: CASSLGSRGSEQFF; CDR3nt: TGTGCCAGCAGCTTAGGTTCCAGAGGATCTGAGCAGTTCTTC
v_gene: TRBV19; abundance: -; d_gene: -; j_gene: TRBJ1-2; CDR3aa: CASTPIGGPNYGYTF; CDR3nt: TGTGCCAGTACCCCGATCGGGGGACCTAACTATGGCTACACCTTC
v_gene: TRBV30; abundance: -; d_gene: -; j_gene: TRBJ2-7; CDR3aa: CAWRPSTVQGSYEQYF; CDR3nt: TGTGCCTGGAGACCCTCGACAGTACAGGGTTCCTACGAGCAGTACTTC
v_gene: TRBV7-2; abundance: -; d_gene: TRBD1; j_gene: TRBJ1-1; CDR3aa: CASSTATGTANTEAFF; CDR3nt: TGTGCCAGCAGCACGGCTACCGGGACAGCGAACACTGAAGCTTTCTTT
v_gene: TRBV7-6; abundance: -; d_gene: -; j_gene: TRBJ2-6; CDR3aa: CASSDLRQGANVLTF; CDR3nt: TGTGCCAGCAGCGACTTAAGACAGGGGGCCAACGTCCTGACTTTC
v_gene: TRBV5-6; abundance: -; d_gene: -; j_gene: TRBJ2-1; CDR3aa: CASRSGYNEQFF; CDR3nt: TGTGCCAGCAGAAGCGGGTACAATGAGCAGTTCTTC
v_gene: TRBV29-1; abundance: -; d_gene: -; j_gene: TRBJ1-2; CDR3aa: CSAGTSAQGYTF; CDR3nt: TGCAGCGCCGGGACATCGGCACAAGGCTACACCTTC
v_gene: TRBV10-2; abundance: few; d_gene: -; j_gene: TRBJ1-1; CDR3aa: CASSESMGVMNTEAFF; CDR3nt: TGCGCCAGCAGTGAGTCTATGGGAGTAATGAACACTGAAGCTTTCTTT
v_gene: TRBV2; abundance: -; d_gene: -; j_gene: TRBJ1-4; CDR3aa: CASRQGNEKLFF; CDR3nt: TGTGCCAGCAGGCAGGGCAATGAAAAACTGTTTTTT
v_gene: TRBV7-3; abundance: -; d_gene: -; j_gene: TRBJ2-3; CDR3aa: CASSLTRSDTQYF; CDR3nt: TGTGCCAGCAGCTTAACGAGGTCAGATACGCAGTATTTT
v_gene: TRBV4-3; abundance: few; d_gene: -; j_gene: TRBJ1-1; CDR3aa: CASSQDRAGNMNTEAFF; CDR3nt: TGCGCCAGCAGCCAAGATCGGGCAGGGAACATGAACACTGAAGCTTTCTTT
v_gene: TRBV7-9; abundance: -; d_gene: -; j_gene: TRBJ2-3; CDR3aa: CASSLAITDAQYF; CDR3nt: TGTGCCAGCAGCTTAGCCATTACAGATGCGCAGTATTTT